This T cell receptor (beta chain) was identified in a study of molecular identifiers for immune sequencing clone quantification. Methods described previously were used for bulk TCR libraries, and listed TCR primers were applied. TCRdb used MiXCR to reprocess the PCR reads, holding one entry per CDR3 protein. The repertoire has under 650,000 distinct CDR3 sequences, less than 20% of them found once; the top ten carry around 0.9%. There are many counts of this clonotype. The target antigen is unknown. Study-level results: Amid 940,000 or so naive cells, spiked Jurkat TCR RNA from one cell was reportedly still detectable.

The CDR3 sequence is 15 residues long. From germline, CDR1 is MNHEY and CDR2 SMNVEV (reference sequence). Trimming shortened V by 6 bases and J by 6 bases, and 21 bases separated the two germline ends. The sequenced sample was naive CD8+ T cells from blood, with Jurkat cell RNA spiked in. Subset defined: FACS-sorted CD8+CD4-CCR7+CD45RA+ naive T cells. The source is a human donor in good health. Some libraries in this study had Jurkat cell RNA spiked in. The V and J genes are TRBV27 and TRBJ2-7, with D tentatively TRBD2 (6 bases). The CDR3 spells CASRPASVHPTEQYF. The CDR3, as DNA: TGTGCCAGCAGGCCGGCTAGCGTCCACCCTACCGAGCAGTACTTC.